A single sample is the source of the 9 T cell receptor beta chains below, sequenced in a study of blood T cell repertoires in COVID-19. TCRdb's copy holds only in-frame clones and misses some; the assay was immunoSEQ multiplex PCR. The data hold hundreds of thousands of clones, with around nine tenths observed a single time. Sequences were obtained from peripheral blood. Receptors were obtained from a man aged 65-85 years with acute or convalescent COVID-19.

This rearrangement joins TRBV20-1 to TRBJ1-4; perhaps TRBD1 as D (5 bases). V lost 3 bases and J lost 8, with 13 bases in between. CDR3 size: 13 residues. Germline lookup yields CDR1 DFQATT and CDR2 SNEGSKA (reference sequence). The CDR3 DNA follows: TGCAGTGCTAGTGGGGGGGAGGGAGAAAAACTGTTTTTT. It codes for CSASGGEGEKLFF.

V is TRBV3-1 (or the pseudogene TRBV3-2) and J is TRBJ2-6; D gene ambiguous. CDR3 length: 18 residues. CDR1 is LGHDT and CDR2 is YNNKEL in the germline V gene (reference sequence). V lost 0 bases and J 0 bases, leaving 12 bases between the germline ends. CDR3 region: CASSQDTKTSSGANVLTF. CDR3 coding DNA: TGTGCCAGCAGCCAAGACACTAAAACAAGCTCTGGGGCCAACGTCCTGACTTTC.

The sample holds a few counts of this clone. J is TRBJ2-3 and V is TRBV30, with D possibly TRBD2 on 7 matching bases. Germline CDR1 reads GTSNPN; CDR2 reads SVGIG (reference sequence). This CDR3 has 14 amino acids. V gave up 2 bases and J gave up 4 bases, with 13 bases separating them. The CDR3 coding sequence is TGTGCCTGGAGTAAGGGGGGGCCCCCAGATACGCAGTATTTT. Protein sequence: CAWSKGGPPDTQYF.

This chain uses TRBV19 with TRBJ1-3; 11 bases line up with TRBD1. Per the germline V gene, CDR1 is LNHDA and CDR2 is SQIVND (reference sequence). CDR3 length: 16 residues. The J segment lost 5 bases and the V segment lost 4 bases, leaving 7 bases of the junction unmatched. CDR3 protein: CASSTIRDRGRNTIYF. Written as DNA, the CDR3 is TGTGCCAGTAGTACCATCCGGGACAGGGGGAGAAACACCATATATTTT.

This clone turned up a few times. The chain recombines TRBV11-2 with TRBJ2-2, with D possibly matching TRBD2 (7 bases). Trimming took 3 bases from V and 6 from J, leaving 23 bases between them. The CDR3 extends over 18 amino acids. Germline V gene sequence: CDR1 SGHAT, CDR2 FQNNGV. CDR3 in amino acids: CASSLGHSGGLKPGELFF. The DNA of the CDR3 is TGTGCCAGCAGCTTGGGTCATTCGGGGGGCCTGAAGCCCGGGGAGCTGTTTTTT.

The rearrangement links TRBV5-1 to TRBJ2-7, with D unclear. V was clipped by 2 bases and J by 0 bases, with 9 bases between them. The CDR3 has 14 residues. The germline V gene encodes CDR1 SGHRS and CDR2 YFSETQ. The CDR3 DNA reads TGCGCCAGCAGCTTTTCGGAGAGCTCCTACGAGCAGTACTTC. Translating it yields CASSFSESSYEQYF.

This chain links TRBV4-3 with TRBJ2-5, with unresolved D. CDR1 and CDR2 (germline): LGHNA, YSLEER. V was clipped by 0 bases and J by 0 bases, with 8 bases between them. The CDR3 has 15 amino acids. Here the CDR3 DNA reads TGCGCCAGCAGCCAAGAGTACCACAACCAAGAGACCCAGTACTTC. Its protein is CASSQEYHNQETQYF.

The chain is built from TRBV5-1 and TRBJ2-3; D not resolved. This CDR3 contains 14 residues. Per the germline V gene, CDR1 is SGHRS and CDR2 is YFSETQ. Between the trimmed V and J ends, which lost 0 bases and 4 bases, there was a span of 9 bases. The CDR3 loop is CASSLGSLADTQYF. The DNA for the CDR3 is TGCGCCAGCAGCTTGGGGAGCCTCGCAGATACGCAGTATTTT.

The chain employs TRBV2 and TRBJ1-3; D is uncertain. This CDR3 is 15 amino acids long. Germline values: CDR1 SNHLY, CDR2 FYNNEI. Trimming took 4 bases from V and 4 from J, leaving 14 bases between them. The CDR3 coding sequence is TGTGCCAGCAGTGTCGGAACCTTGGGCGGAAACACCATATATTTT. It specifies CASSVGTLGGNTIYF.